The present T cell receptor (beta chain) was sequenced within a study of T cell changes during pregnancy in multiple sclerosis. V was clipped by 0 bases and J by 4 bases; unmatched bases: 6. This CDR3 contains 15 residues. Germline V gene sequence: CDR1 SGHRS, CDR2 YFSETQ. Clones were read by immunoSEQ multiplex PCR, and TCRdb kept only the in-frame ones, dropping some. The sample holds tens of thousands of clones; around nine tenths are singletons and the top ten take approximately 1.1%. The clonotype originates from a female donor with multiple sclerosis, enrolled in a pregnancy study. The gene calls are TRBV5-1 and TRBJ1-1; 7 bases align to TRBD1. The specimen was peripheral blood, collected in the third trimester of pregnancy. In nucleotides, the CDR3 is TGCGCCAGCAGCTTGGAGGGGGCTTTGGGCACTGAAGCTTTCTTT. Its protein is CASSLEGALGTEAFF.